This T cell receptor (beta chain) was identified in a study of T cell clonality in common variable immunodeficiency. Study findings and constraints: Repertoire-complication correlations in CVID were limited by patient heterogeneity. Fewer deletions and N-nucleotide insertions were reportedly seen in common variable immunodeficiency TCR beta sequences.

Aged about 9 to 64 years, CVID subjects averaged about 40 years old. Produced via immunoSEQ multiplex PCR; TCRdb's table is partial and in-frame only. The data show 10,000 to 12,000 clones, with none appearing a single time. This clone was found a few times. Its antigen is not identified. Other DNA sequences in the same sample also yield this CDR3. The sample comprised peripheral blood mononuclear cells. The receptor comes from a human donor with common variable immunodeficiency.

The CDR3 DNA, read in part, is TGTGCCAGCAGCTTAACTAGCGGGAGCTCCTACGAG. Translation: CASSLTSGSSYE. The full CDR3 protein reads CASSLTSGSSYEQYF. The chain employs TRBV7-3 and TRBJ2-7; 9 bases fit TRBD2. The DNA ends 3 residues before the CDR3 does, and the rest of the CDR3 is filled in from the germline J gene. The V gene's germline CDR1 is SGHTA and CDR2 FQGTGA. V shed 0 bases, J shed 0 bases, and the junction held 0 bases outside the gene matches. The CDR3 runs to 15 residues. Looking up the rest from reference TRBV7-3 and TRBJ2-7 gives the full variable domain: GAGVSQTPSNKVTEKGKYVELRCDPISGHTALYWYRQSLGQGPEFLIYFQGTGAADDSGLPNDRFFAVRPEGSVSTLKIQRTERGDSAVYLCASSLTSGSSYEQYFGPGTRLTVT.